These 8 T cell receptor beta chains came from one sample sequenced in a study of T cells after yellow fever vaccination. One entry per CDR3 protein results from TCRdb running MiXCR on the 5' RACE reads. Of approximately 180,000 distinct CDR3 sequences listed, approximately 6% were seen once; the top ten hold less than 3.5%. The sequenced sample was CD4+ T cells sorted from PBMCs, obtained on the day of the first yellow fever vaccination. These receptors all stem from a young man who received the YFV17D yellow fever vaccine.

This clonotype came up a few times. This chain uses TRBV25-1 with TRBJ2-2; tentative D call: TRBD1 (6 bases). The germline V gene has CDR1 MGHDK and CDR2 SYGVNS. CDR3 length: 16 residues. Trimming cost V 3 bases and J 4 bases, with 15 bases left between them. The DNA of the CDR3 is TGTGCCAGCAGTGAGCTGGGGGCAAGAGGCACCGGGGAGCTGTTTTTT. Its protein product is CASSELGARGTGELFF.

This chain joins TRBV5-5 and TRBJ1-4; 9 bases agree with TRBD1. Germline CDR1 is SGHKS and CDR2 is YYEKEE (reference sequence). The V segment lost 2 bases and the J segment 6 bases; nucleotides outside the gene matches: 14. The CDR3 runs 18 residues. CDR3 protein: CASSFGTGSMVFDEKLFF. CDR3 coding DNA: TGTGCCAGCAGCTTCGGGACAGGGTCTATGGTTTTTGATGAAAAACTGTTTTTT.

In this sample, this clonotype turned up many times. J is TRBJ1-2 and V is TRBV4-2, with D maybe TRBD1 (6 bases). Trimming removed 3 bases from V and 2 bases from J, with 7 bases in between. The CDR3 spans 13 residues. Looked up from germline, CDR1 is LGHNA and CDR2 is YNFKEQ. The CDR3 bases are TGTGCCAGCAGCCACGGACAGAACTATGGCTACACCTTC. Translation: CASSHGQNYGYTF.

This clonotype was seen repeatedly, ten times or more. The rearrangement uses TRBV5-6 and TRBJ2-5; D is possibly TRBD1 or TRBD2 (6 bases each). Germline V CDR1 and CDR2: SGHDT, YYEEEE. This CDR3 spans 14 amino acids. V lost 4 bases to trimming and J lost 5 bases, with 15 bases between them. This chain's CDR3 is CASSPGGGTETQYF. The CDR3 nucleotides read TGTGCCAGCAGCCCTGGAGGGGGTACGGAGACCCAGTACTTC.

This clonotype has a count of ten or more. V gene TRBV20-1 combines with J gene TRBJ2-1; TRBD2 aligns across 14 bases. The trim removed 6 bases at V and 5 bases at J, leaving 6 bases unmatched. Germline-derived CDR1 and CDR2 are DFQATT and SNEGSKA (reference sequence). The CDR3 contains 15 residues. The CDR3 here is CSAIKTSGGDNEQFF. CDR3 DNA: TGCAGTGCCATAAAGACTAGCGGGGGGGACAATGAGCAGTTCTTC.

The chain has TRBV20-1 and TRBJ2-3; 8 bases map to TRBD2. Germline V gene data show CDR1 as DFQATT and CDR2 as SNEGSKA (reference sequence). V shed 3 bases and J 0 bases; nucleotides not matched to a gene: 11. The CDR3 totals 17 residues. CDR3 sequence reads: CSASSPSGRPSTDTQYF. As DNA, the CDR3 is TGCAGTGCTAGCTCACCTAGCGGGCGGCCTAGCACAGATACGCAGTATTTT.

The gene calls are TRBV12-3 or TRBV12-4 and TRBJ2-5; D is perhaps TRBD2 (5 bases). CDR3 length: 13 residues. Trimming removed 5 bases from V and 3 bases from J, with 10 bases in between. The CDR3 DNA is TGTGCCAGCAGTCGGGATCCCAAAGAGACCCAGTACTTC. This codes for CASSRDPKETQYF.

There are many counts of this clonotype. The chain uses TRBV5-1 and TRBJ2-7; D possibly uses TRBD1 or TRBD2 (5 bases each). CDR1 is SGHRS, CDR2 YFSETQ, per germline. The V end lost 4 bases, the J end lost 2 bases, and 16 bases lay between the germline ends. The CDR3 length is 15 residues. Written as DNA, the CDR3 is TGCGCCAGCAGCACCGGGACCCTTGAAACCTACGAGCAGTACTTC. This encodes CASSTGTLETYEQYF.